This T cell receptor beta chain came from a study of T cell responses to AZD1222 COVID-19 vaccine. The assay was immunoSEQ multiplex PCR, and TCRdb's table has in-frame clones only and misses some. This sample carries more than 95,000 clones, roughly 90% of them seen once, and the ten largest clones take around 7.1%. The CDR3 is 16 residues long. V shed 5 bases and J 4 bases; nucleotides not matched to a gene: 13. Germline CDR1 and CDR2: SEHNR and FQNEAQ (reference sequence). About this clone: What it recognizes is unknown.

Study-wide results and caveats: The donor group comprised mostly white British people and more females; the analysis possibly underestimated clonal diversity.

The chain couples TRBV7-9 to TRBJ2-7; 8 nucleotides align to TRBD1. The TCR comes from an adult who received the AZD1222 COVID-19 vaccine. Sequenced here: peripheral blood, sampled 28 days after the second AZD1222 dose. The DNA for the CDR3 is TGTGCCAGCAGCCGGGCCCCACCAGGGGGCAAGTACGAGCAGTACTTC. Translation: CASSRAPPGGKYEQYF.